The clone carrying this T cell receptor (beta chain) has a count of ten or more. Its target is unknown. This beta chain lies outside the target of a library built for alpha chains; its clone size means little. The CDR3 runs to 13 residues. CDR1 and CDR2 (germline): SGHNT, YENEEA. V lost 5 bases and J 4 bases, leaving 11 bases between the germline ends. As to time point: sample taken at primary tumor resection. This specimen comes from a study of spatial heterogeneity in lung cancer. Study observations and caveats: Tumor mutation counts were tracked by expanded intratumoral alpha and beta TCR counts.

Using its own MiXCR run on the 5' RACE reads, TCRdb lists one record per CDR3 protein. The sample holds roughly 10,000 distinct CDR3 sequences, more than 7% seen once. V is TRBV11-3 and J is TRBJ2-5, with D unresolved. Sequenced here: lung tumor tissue, sampled at surgery. This TCR derives from a female donor with early-stage non-small cell lung cancer. CDR3 protein: CASSGVDSETQYF. The CDR3 DNA sequence: TGTGCCAGCAGCGGTGTAGATTCAGAGACCCAGTACTTC.